A selection of T cell receptor beta chains follows, all from one sample in a study of blood T cell repertoires in COVID-19. The table came from immunoSEQ multiplex PCR; TCRdb's copy has only in-frame clones and leaves some out. The table lists 150,000 or so clones, approximately 83% of them singletons. Material for sequencing was PBMCs or T cells enriched from blood (not recorded which). Every receptor here comes from a man between 65 and 85 years old who had been exposed to COVID-19. The CDR3 runs from the conserved cysteine through the conserved F or W. A D gene is named only where the DNA matches it firmly. Clone sizes are given selectively: once, few, many, or a class where the clone is expanded.

>TRBV15|TRBD1|TRBJ2-6|NA
CATSSLGQGASGANVLTF
TGTGCCACCAGCAGTTTGGGACAGGGGGCCTCTGGGGCCAACGTCCTGACTTTC
>TRBV28|NA|TRBJ1-2|NA
CASNPPGRTYGYTF
TGTGCCAGCAACCCCCCTGGGAGAACCTATGGCTACACCTTC
>TRBV29-1|NA|TRBJ2-3|NA
CSVEGRTKVTDTQYF
TGCAGCGTTGAAGGCAGAACTAAGGTCACAGATACGCAGTATTTT
>TRBV5-1|NA|TRBJ1-6|once
CASSGTLDNSPLHF
TGCGCCAGCAGTGGGACTCTTGATAATTCACCCCTCCACTTT
>TRBV11-2|TRBD1|TRBJ1-1|NA
CASSLAGGNTEAFF
TGTGCCAGCAGCTTAGCAGGGGGGAACACTGAAGCTTTCTTT
>TRBV5-4|TRBD1|TRBJ2-7|NA
CASSPTSGTGYEQYF
TGTGCCAGCAGCCCTACCTCCGGGACAGGCTACGAGCAGTACTTC
>TRBV2|NA|TRBJ1-2|NA
CASSEGAGIVDGYTF
TGTGCCAGCAGTGAAGGTGCAGGGATAGTGGATGGCTACACCTTC
>TRBV27|NA|TRBJ2-2|NA
CASSPPTGELFF
TGTGCCAGCAGTCCTCCCACCGGGGAGCTGTTTTTT
>TRBV10-2|NA|TRBJ2-3|NA
CATQLGTGTDTQYF
TGCGCTACACAGCTCGGGACTGGCACAGATACGCAGTATTTT
>TRBV7-2|NA|TRBJ2-7|NA
CASSFSLGSSYEQYF
TGTGCCAGCAGCTTTAGTTTAGGGAGCTCCTACGAGCAGTACTTC
>TRBV6-2/TRBV6-3|NA|TRBJ2-7|NA
CASSYLAPRFYEQYF
TGTGCCAGCAGCTATCTAGCCCCAAGGTTCTACGAGCAGTACTTC
>TRBV7-8|TRBD1|TRBJ2-3|few
CASSLNRGTTDTQYF
TGTGCCAGCAGCCTAAACAGGGGTACAACAGATACGCAGTATTTT
>TRBV5-1|NA|TRBJ2-5|NA
CASSLGREETQYF
TGCGCCAGCAGCTTGGGGAGGGAGGAGACCCAGTACTTC
>TRBV19|NA|TRBJ1-3|NA
CASIKDSSGNTIYF
TGTGCCAGTATAAAGGACAGCTCTGGAAACACCATATATTTT
>TRBV27|TRBD1|TRBJ1-1|few
CASSLGDRGEAFF
TGTGCCAGCAGTTTAGGGGACAGGGGTGAAGCTTTCTTT
>TRBV28|NA|TRBJ1-4|NA
CASSLAGYGEELFF
TGTGCCAGCAGTTTAGCAGGGTATGGTGAAGAACTGTTTTTT
>TRBV9|NA|TRBJ1-2|NA
CASSVRTAAPGYTF
TGTGCCAGCAGCGTTAGGACAGCCGCACCGGGCTACACCTTC
>TRBV19|TRBD1|TRBJ1-5|few
CASRTGGRSNQPQHF
TGTGCCAGTAGGACAGGGGGCAGGAGCAATCAGCCCCAGCATTTT
>TRBV3-1/TRBV3-2|NA|TRBJ2-1|NA
CASSHQGGINEQFF
TGTGCCAGCAGCCATCAGGGGGGTATCAATGAGCAGTTCTTC
>TRBV5-1|TRBD1|TRBJ2-1|NA
CASRTGTVIEEQFF
TGCGCCAGCAGAACCGGGACAGTAATCGAAGAGCAGTTCTTC
>TRBV7-8|NA|TRBJ1-1|NA
CASSLLSYEAFF
TGTGCCAGCAGCCTATTGTCGTATGAAGCTTTCTTT
>TRBV7-2|NA|TRBJ1-1|NA
CASSLGAGSGTEAFF
TGTGCCAGCAGCTTAGGGGCAGGGTCGGGCACTGAAGCTTTCTTT
>TRBV28|TRBD2|TRBJ2-7|NA
CASSFPTGSGRTYEQYF
TGTGCCAGCAGTTTCCCGACGGGTAGCGGGAGAACATACGAGCAGTACTTC
>TRBV28|TRBD1|TRBJ1-2|NA
CASSPLWTGGKDGYTF
TGTGCCAGCAGTCCCCTGTGGACAGGGGGAAAGGACGGCTACACCTTC
>TRBV28|TRBD1|TRBJ1-2|NA
CASSSQGALNYGYTF
TGTGCCAGCAGTTCCCAGGGGGCCCTTAACTATGGCTACACCTTC
>TRBV27|NA|TRBJ1-1|once
CASTLIDPGWPGNTEAFF
TGTGCCAGCACCCTTATAGACCCAGGGTGGCCTGGGAACACTGAAGCTTTCTTT
>TRBV9|TRBD2|TRBJ2-1|NA
CASTAGGSSYNEQFF
TGTGCCAGCACGGCGGGGGGGAGCTCCTACAATGAGCAGTTCTTC
>TRBV3-1/TRBV3-2|NA|TRBJ1-2|NA
CASSNKGGNYGYTF
TGTGCCAGCAGCAACAAGGGGGGGAACTATGGCTACACCTTC
>TRBV12-3/TRBV12-4|NA|TRBJ1-4|NA
CASSFKSELFF
TGTGCCAGCAGTTTTAAGAGTGAACTGTTTTTT
>TRBV28|NA|TRBJ1-6|NA
CASSPDRPNSPLHF
TGTGCCAGCAGCCCCGACAGGCCAAATTCACCCCTCCACTTT
>TRBV4-3|TRBD1|TRBJ1-2|NA
CASSQDGTAHYGYTF
TGCGCCAGCAGCCAAGATGGGACAGCTCACTATGGCTACACCTTC
>TRBV28|NA|TRBJ1-2|NA
CASSLGEFGYTF
TGTGCCAGCAGTTTAGGAGAATTTGGCTACACCTTC
>TRBV5-5|NA|TRBJ2-2|NA
CASSPRTVDGELFF
TGTGCCAGCAGCCCTCGGACAGTGGACGGGGAGCTGTTTTTT
>TRBV7-6|NA|TRBJ2-2|NA
CASGSRTENTGELFF
TGTGCCAGCGGTTCGAGGACAGAGAACACCGGGGAGCTGTTTTTT
>TRBV7-9|TRBD1|TRBJ2-7|NA
CASSLTGTGGAYEQYF
TGTGCCAGCAGCTTGACCGGCACAGGGGGCGCGTACGAGCAGTACTTC
>TRBV7-9|NA|TRBJ1-2|few
CASSLAWGDYGYTF
TGTGCCAGCAGCTTAGCGTGGGGGGACTATGGCTACACCTTC
>TRBV5-1|NA|TRBJ2-5|NA
CASSLEAGQWETQYF
TGCGCCAGCAGCTTGGAGGCAGGGCAATGGGAGACCCAGTACTTC
>TRBV6-5|TRBD2|TRBJ2-7|NA
CATTAGGAYEQYF
TGTGCCACTACAGCGGGGGGAGCCTACGAGCAGTACTTC
>TRBV5-3|TRBD2|TRBJ2-7|NA
CARSLEAGDEQYF
TGTGCCAGAAGCTTGGAAGCGGGAGACGAGCAGTACTTC
>TRBV27|NA|TRBJ1-1|once
CASSGAQGNTEAFF
TGTGCCAGCAGTGGGGCACAGGGGAACACTGAAGCTTTCTTT
>TRBV12-3/TRBV12-4|TRBD1|TRBJ1-2|NA
CASSYGTGSGYTF
TGTGCCAGCAGCTACGGGACAGGGAGCGGCTACACCTTC
>TRBV5-1|TRBD2|TRBJ2-1|NA
CASSPGRTSGGVSYNEQFF
TGCGCCAGCAGCCCAGGAAGGACTAGCGGGGGGGTTTCCTACAATGAGCAGTTCTTC
>TRBV2|NA|TRBJ2-1|NA
CASSAGVRYNEQFF
TGTGCCAGCAGCGCCGGAGTGAGGTACAATGAGCAGTTCTTC
>TRBV18|NA|TRBJ1-2|NA
CASSPGEDYGYTF
TGTGCCAGCTCACCCGGGGAAGACTATGGCTACACCTTC
>TRBV7-2|NA|TRBJ1-5|NA
CASSPSAVGNQPQHF
TGTGCCAGCAGCCCCAGTGCGGTGGGCAATCAGCCCCAGCATTTT
>TRBV5-4|TRBD1|TRBJ2-7|NA
CASSLTGGYEQYF
TGTGCCAGCAGCTTGACAGGGGGCTACGAGCAGTACTTC
>TRBV19|TRBD2|TRBJ2-4|NA
CASSNLAGGKNIQYF
TGTGCCAGTAGTAATCTAGCGGGAGGCAAAAACATTCAGTACTTC
>TRBV27|TRBD1|TRBJ1-2|NA
CASSSDRGNGYTF
TGTGCCAGCAGTTCGGACAGGGGAAATGGCTACACCTTC
>TRBV3-1/TRBV3-2|TRBD1|TRBJ1-2|NA
CASSQGTGSYGYTF
TGTGCCAGCAGCCAAGGGACAGGGAGCTATGGCTACACCTTC
>TRBV18|TRBD2|TRBJ2-7|NA
CASSPLGLAGDPPYEQYF
TGTGCCAGCTCACCTCTGGGACTAGCGGGAGACCCCCCCTACGAGCAGTACTTC
>TRBV18|TRBD1|TRBJ1-2|NA
CASSPPTGGLYGYTF
TGTGCCAGCTCACCTCCGACAGGGGGGCTCTATGGCTACACCTTC
>TRBV2|NA|TRBJ2-5|NA
CASSVRQGTRETQYF
TGTGCCAGCAGTGTACGCCAGGGGACGAGGGAGACCCAGTACTTC